The 6 T cell receptor beta chains listed next were all sequenced from one sample in a study of CD8+CD57+ T cells in acquired aplastic anemia (dated by TCRdb to 2016 to 2019). The run used an Illumina HiSeq 2000. TCR beta VDJ combination and CDR3 sequence profiling used genomic DNA as the template. TCRdb reprocessed the public reads (quality trimming at Q25 with fastp, clone calling with MiXCR) and kept in-frame beta chains. Rows are unified per CDR3 protein, each entry keeping the most common DNA and genes. The sample contains roughly 300,000 distinct CDR3 sequences, about 56% of them found a single time. The biggest ten clones account for 6.5% to 10% of the sample. Sequenced material: sorted CD4+, CD8+, or CD8+CD57+ T cells (not recorded which) from PBMCs. These receptors came from a human donor with severe aplastic anemia or a healthy control (not recorded which).

This clonotype was observed many times. The chain recombines TRBV2 with TRBJ1-5; D gene unclear. Trimming took 3 bases from V and 6 from J, leaving 12 bases between them. The germline CDR1 and CDR2 sequences are SNHLY and FYNNEI. CDR3 size: 14 residues. CDR3 DNA: TGTGCCAGCAGTGATTCAGTAAGGGTTCAGCCCCAGCATTTT. Translation: CASSDSVRVQPQHF.

A note on this clonotype: One end of the junction does not line up with germline, which may come from a read error. The J gene is TRBJ2-2, the V gene TRBV7-2; D is unresolved. The CDR3 extends over 13 amino acids. Germline V gene sequence: CDR1 SGHTA, CDR2 FQGNSA. CDR3 nucleotide sequence: TGCGCCAGCAGCCAAGTGAACACCGGGGAGCTGTTTTTT. Translating it yields CASSQVNTGELFF. The full variable domain, rest sourced from reference TRBV7-2 and TRBJ2-2, is GAGVSQSPSNKVTEKGKDVELRCDPISGHTALYWYRQSLGQGLEFLIYFQGNSAPDKSGLPSDRFSAERTGGSVSTLTIQRTQQEDSAVYLCASSQVNTGELFFGEGSRLTVL.

In this sample, this clonotype turned up once. This chain uses TRBV7-8 with TRBJ2-7, with TRBD1 matching 8 bases. The CDR3 is made up of 14 amino acids. CDR1 is SGHVS, CDR2 FQNEAQ, per germline. J was trimmed by 2 bases and V by 6 bases; bases with no gene match: 6. The CDR3 nucleotides read TGTGCCAGCAGTGGACAGGGCGTCGCCTACGAGCAGTACTTC. This encodes CASSGQGVAYEQYF.

J is TRBJ1-4 and V is TRBV10-2; no reliable D call. CDR3 length: 13 amino acids. Looked up from germline, CDR1 is WSHSY and CDR2 is SAAADI. V lost 7 bases, J lost 6 bases, and 12 bases lay in between. This CDR3 reads CASNGRGDEKLFF. Here the CDR3 DNA reads TGCGCCAGCAACGGACGGGGTGATGAAAAACTGTTTTTT.

Turning to this clonotype: The junction departs from germline at one end; a sequencing error may be responsible. The chain combines TRBV24-1 with TRBJ1-6; D uncertain. Germline assignment: CDR1 KGHDR and CDR2 SFDVKD. The CDR3 sequence is 10 residues long. CDR3 loop: CAPPPSPPHF. The CDR3 coding sequence is TGTGCCCCCCCCCCCTCACCCCCCCACTTT.

This clonotype was recorded at least ten times. The gene calls are TRBV15 and TRBJ2-1; D gene ambiguous. This CDR3 has 12 residues. Germline V gives CDR1 LNHNV, CDR2 YYDKDF (reference sequence). Trimming removed 1 base at V and 9 bases at J, with 7 bases between. The CDR3 bases are TGTGCCACCAGCAGAGGAACGGGTGAGCAGTTCTTC. As protein: CATSRGTGEQFF.